This T cell receptor beta chain was sequenced in a study of blood T cell repertoires in COVID-19. For the study at large: Acute-phase and convalescent COVID-19 samples originated in the United States, Italy and Spain.

Sequenced by immunoSEQ multiplex PCR; TCRdb stores in-frame clones only, minus some. In the table there are some 20,000 clones, around 87% of which are singletons. Trimming took off 1 base at V and 7 bases at J, with 9 bases between the two ends. CDR3 size: 14 residues. Germline V gives CDR1 SGDLS, CDR2 YYNGEE. V is TRBV9 and J is TRBJ1-6; weak D call: TRBD1 (5 bases). The sequencing input was peripheral blood. The receptor was isolated from a human donor in a cohort sampled during active COVID-19. DNA of the CDR3: TGTGCCAGCAGCGTACGGCCAGGGAATTCACCCCTCCACTTT. The encoded protein is CASSVRPGNSPLHF.